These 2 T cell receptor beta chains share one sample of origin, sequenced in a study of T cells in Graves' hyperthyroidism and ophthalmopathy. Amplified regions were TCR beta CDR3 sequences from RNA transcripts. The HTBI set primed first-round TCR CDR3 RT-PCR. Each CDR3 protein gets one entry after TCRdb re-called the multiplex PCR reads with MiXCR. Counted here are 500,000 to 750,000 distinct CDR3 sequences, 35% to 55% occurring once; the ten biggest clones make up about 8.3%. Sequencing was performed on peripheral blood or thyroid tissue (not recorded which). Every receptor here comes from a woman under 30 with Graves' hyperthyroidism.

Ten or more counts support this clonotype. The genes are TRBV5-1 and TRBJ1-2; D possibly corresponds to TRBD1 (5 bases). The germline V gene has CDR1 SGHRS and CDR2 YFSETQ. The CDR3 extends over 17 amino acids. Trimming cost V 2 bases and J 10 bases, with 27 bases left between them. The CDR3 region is CASSFGVGQPGASIYTF. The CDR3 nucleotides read TGCGCCAGCAGCTTTGGGGTGGGGCAGCCCGGCGCTAGCATCTACACCTTC.

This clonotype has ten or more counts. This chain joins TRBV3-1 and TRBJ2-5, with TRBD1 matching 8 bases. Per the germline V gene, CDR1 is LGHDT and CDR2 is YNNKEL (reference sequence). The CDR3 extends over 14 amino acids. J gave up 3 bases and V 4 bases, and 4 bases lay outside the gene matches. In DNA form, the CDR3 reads TGTGCCAGCAGCCGACTGGACAGGGAAGAGACCCAGTACTTC. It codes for CASSRLDREETQYF.